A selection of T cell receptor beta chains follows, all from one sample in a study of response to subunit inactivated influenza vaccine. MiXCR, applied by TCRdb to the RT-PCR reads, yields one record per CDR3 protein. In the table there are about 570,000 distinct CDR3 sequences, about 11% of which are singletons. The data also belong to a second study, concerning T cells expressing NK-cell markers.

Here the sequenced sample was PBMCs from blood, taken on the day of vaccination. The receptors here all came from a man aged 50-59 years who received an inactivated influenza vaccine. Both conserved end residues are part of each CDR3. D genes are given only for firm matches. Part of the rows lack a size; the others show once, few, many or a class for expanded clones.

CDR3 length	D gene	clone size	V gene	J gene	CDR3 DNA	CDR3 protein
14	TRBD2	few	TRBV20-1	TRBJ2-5	TGCAGTGCTAGGGGTGGGACTAGTGGTGAGACCCAGTACTTC	CSARGGTSGETQYF
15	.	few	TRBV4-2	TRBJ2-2	TGTGCCAGCAGCCAACACTTACAGGGCACCGGGGAGCTGTTTTTT	CASSQHLQGTGELFF
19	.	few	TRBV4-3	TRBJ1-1	TGCGCCAGCAGCCAAGTTGCGGGCGGGACCCCCGGGTTGGACACTGAAGCTTTCTTT	CASSQVAGGTPGLDTEAFF
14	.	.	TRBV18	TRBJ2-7	TGTGCCAGCTCACGGGACTTCCGCGGCGACCTATTGTACTTC	CASSRDFRGDLLYF
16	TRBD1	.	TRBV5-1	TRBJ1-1	TGCGCCAGCAGAATTGGACAGGGAATAGGGAACACTGAAGCTTTCTTT	CASRIGQGIGNTEAFF
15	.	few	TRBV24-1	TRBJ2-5	TGTGCCACCAGTGACTCCCGCAGAGTCCAAGAGACCCAGTACTTC	CATSDSRRVQETQYF
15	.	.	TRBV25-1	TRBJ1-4	TGTGCCAGCAGTGAAGGGGACGGAAATAATGAAAAACTGTTTTTT	CASSEGDGNNEKLFF
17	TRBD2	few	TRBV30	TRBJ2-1	TGTGCCTGGATGAAATTTGGCGGGGGACTTTTTTGGAATGAGCAGTTCTTC	CAWMKFGGGLFWNEQFF
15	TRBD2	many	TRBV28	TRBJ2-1	TGTGCCAGCAGTTCTAGCGGGAGCTCCTACAATGAGCAGTTCTTC	CASSSSGSSYNEQFF
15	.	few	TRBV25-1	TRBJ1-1	TGTGCCAGCAGTGAAGACCGAGGTTCCGCGCGGGAAGCTTTCTTT	CASSEDRGSAREAFF
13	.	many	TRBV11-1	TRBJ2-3	TGTGCCAGCAGCTACGGGGGACAGTGGAGCACATATTTT	CASSYGGQWSTYF
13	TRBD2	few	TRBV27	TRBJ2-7	TGTGCCAGCACCGGGGCGGGAGGCGACGAGCAGTACTTC	CASTGAGGDEQYF
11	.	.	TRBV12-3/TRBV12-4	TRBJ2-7	TGTGCCAGCAGTTCGAGAAACGAGCAGTACTTC	CASSSRNEQYF
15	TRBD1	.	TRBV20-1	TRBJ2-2	TGCAGTGCTAGGGGACAGGGAGGGAACACCGGGGAGCTGTTTTTT	CSARGQGGNTGELFF
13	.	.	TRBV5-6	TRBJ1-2	TGTGCCAGCAGACCGGACAGAAGTCAAGGCTACACCTTC	CASRPDRSQGYTF
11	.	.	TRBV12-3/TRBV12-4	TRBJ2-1	TGTGCCAGCAGCCTACGTTCGGAGCAGTTCTTC	CASSLRSEQFF
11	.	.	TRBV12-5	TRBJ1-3	TGTGCTTCAGGGGTTGGAAACACCATATATTTT	CASGVGNTIYF
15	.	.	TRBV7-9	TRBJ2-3	TGTGCCAGCAGCTTAACAAGGGGCCAGGGGGATACGCAGTATTTT	CASSLTRGQGDTQYF
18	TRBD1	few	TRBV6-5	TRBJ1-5	TGTGCCAGCAGTTCGGGACAGGGGAGGGTACTGGGCAATCAGCCCCAGCATTTT	CASSSGQGRVLGNQPQHF
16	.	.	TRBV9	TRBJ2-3	TGTGCCAGCAGCGTAGCTACTGGCCCTAGCACAGATACGCAGTATTTT	CASSVATGPSTDTQYF
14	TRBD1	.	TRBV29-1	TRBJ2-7	TGCAGCGTTGAATGGGGCAGGGGGTCGTACGAGCAGTACTTC	CSVEWGRGSYEQYF
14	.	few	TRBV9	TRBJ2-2	TGTGCCAGCAGCGTAGATCTGAACTCCGGGGAGCTGTTTTTT	CASSVDLNSGELFF
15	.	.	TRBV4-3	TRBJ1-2	TGCGCCAGCCGCCAAGATAGGTTCGGGGAAGGTGGCTACACCTTC	CASRQDRFGEGGYTF
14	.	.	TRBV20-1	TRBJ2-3	TGCAGTGCTAGCTTTGTCGGGGGCACAGATACGCAGTATTTT	CSASFVGGTDTQYF
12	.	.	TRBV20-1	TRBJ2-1	TGCAGTGCTAGGACCCTAGTTAATGAGCAGTTCTTC	CSARTLVNEQFF
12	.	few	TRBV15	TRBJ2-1	TGTGCCACCAGCAGAGGCATCAATGAGCAGTTCTTC	CATSRGINEQFF
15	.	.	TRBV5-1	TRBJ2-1	TGCGCCAGCAGCAAGAGCGGGTCCTCCTACAATGAGCAGTTCTTC	CASSKSGSSYNEQFF
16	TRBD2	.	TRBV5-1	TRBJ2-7	TGCGCCAGCAGCGGAGGGGCACCTAGCGGGAAATACGAGCAGTACTTC	CASSGGAPSGKYEQYF
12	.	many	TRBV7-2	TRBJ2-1	TGTGCCAGCACACTTACCCCCTCTGAGCAGTTCTTC	CASTLTPSEQFF
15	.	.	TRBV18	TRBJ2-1	TGTGCCAGCAAACTAGGGGGGGGCTCCTACAATGAGCAGTTCTTC	CASKLGGGSYNEQFF
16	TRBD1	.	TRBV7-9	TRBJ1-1	TGTGCCAGCAGCACCGGGACAGGTGGATCCGAAGGGAAAGCTTTCTTT	CASSTGTGGSEGKAFF
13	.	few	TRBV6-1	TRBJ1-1	TGTGCCAGCAGTCCGGACGGGCGCACTGAAGCTTTCTTT	CASSPDGRTEAFF
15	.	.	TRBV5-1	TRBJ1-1	TGCGCCAGCAGCTTGGGAGCTCAGGGACGGTCTGAAGCTTTCTTT	CASSLGAQGRSEAFF
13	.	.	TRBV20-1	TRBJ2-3	TGCAGTGCTGGGGCAGGTTCCCGAGATACGCAGTATTTT	CSAGAGSRDTQYF
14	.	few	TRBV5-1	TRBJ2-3	TGCGCCAGCAGCGCCGCAGGGGGCACAGATACGCAGTATTTT	CASSAAGGTDTQYF
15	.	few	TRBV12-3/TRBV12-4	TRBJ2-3	TGTGCCAGCAGTGCTCTGGCAGGGGGCACAGATACGCAGTATTTT	CASSALAGGTDTQYF
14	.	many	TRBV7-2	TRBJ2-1	TGTGCCAGCAGCTTAGTACCCAGGTTCGATGAGCAGTTCTTC	CASSLVPRFDEQFF
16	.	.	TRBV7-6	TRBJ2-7	TGTGCCAGCAGCCCTCGGGACAACCCGATCTCCTACGAGCAGTACTTC	CASSPRDNPISYEQYF
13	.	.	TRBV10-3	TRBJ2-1	TGTTCCATCAGCTTCTTGGGTAACAATGAGCAGTTCTTC	CSISFLGNNEQFF
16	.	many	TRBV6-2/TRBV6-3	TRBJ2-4	TGTGCCAGCAGTTCGGCCAGGGGTCTAGCCAAAAACATTCAGTACTTC	CASSSARGLAKNIQYF
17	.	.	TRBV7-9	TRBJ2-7	TGTGCCAGCAGCTTAGGGTTTACGGCGGGGATTCCCTACGAGCAGTACTTC	CASSLGFTAGIPYEQYF
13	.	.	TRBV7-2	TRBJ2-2	TGTGCCAGCAGCTCCCCCCAAGTCGGGGAGCTGTTTTTT	CASSSPQVGELFF
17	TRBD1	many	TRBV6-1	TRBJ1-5	TGTGCCAGTCGTCCGGGACAGGGGTTTGTTAGGAATCAGCCCCAGCATTTT	CASRPGQGFVRNQPQHF
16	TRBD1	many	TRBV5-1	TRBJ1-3	TGCGCCAGCAGCTTGGCCGGGACAGAGCCTGGAAACACCATATATTTT	CASSLAGTEPGNTIYF
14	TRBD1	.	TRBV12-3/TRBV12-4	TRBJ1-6	TGTGCCAGCAGCCGGGGACAGAATAATTCACCCCTCCACTTT	CASSRGQNNSPLHF
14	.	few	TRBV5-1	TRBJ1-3	TGCGCCAGCAGGGACTCCAGCTCTGGAAACACCATATATTTT	CASRDSSSGNTIYF
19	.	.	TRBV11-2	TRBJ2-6	TGTGCCAGCAGCTTATACGGACGAGGACTTAGGTCCGGGGCCAACGTCCTGACTTTC	CASSLYGRGLRSGANVLTF
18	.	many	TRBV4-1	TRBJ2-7	TGCGCCAGCAGCCAACGTCTTTCGGGCGGGGGCCTCTCCTACGAGCAGTACTTC	CASSQRLSGGGLSYEQYF
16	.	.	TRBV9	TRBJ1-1	TGTGCCAGCAGCGTAGACGGCGCAGGGCCAATCACTGAAGCTTTCTTT	CASSVDGAGPITEAFF
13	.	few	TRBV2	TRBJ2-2	TGTGCCAGTCCGGGACGGAACACCGGGGAGCTGTTTTTT	CASPGRNTGELFF
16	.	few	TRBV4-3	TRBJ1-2	TGCGCCAGCAGCCAAGATCTAGGTGGGCGGGGCTATGGCTACACCTTC	CASSQDLGGRGYGYTF
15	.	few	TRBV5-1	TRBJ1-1	TGCGCCAGCAGCTTGGGGGGGGGCGATAACACTGAAGCTTTCTTT	CASSLGGGDNTEAFF